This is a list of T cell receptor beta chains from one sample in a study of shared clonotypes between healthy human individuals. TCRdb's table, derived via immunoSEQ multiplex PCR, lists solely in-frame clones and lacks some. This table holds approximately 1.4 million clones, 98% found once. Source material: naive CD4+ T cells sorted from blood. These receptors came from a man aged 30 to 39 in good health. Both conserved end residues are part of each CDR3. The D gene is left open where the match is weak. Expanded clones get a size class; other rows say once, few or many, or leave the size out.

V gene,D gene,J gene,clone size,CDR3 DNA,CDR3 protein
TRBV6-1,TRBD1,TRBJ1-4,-,TGTGCCAGCAGGGACGGGACAGCTCTCCAAAAACTGTTTTTT,CASRDGTALQKLFF
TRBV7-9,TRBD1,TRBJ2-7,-,TGTGCCAGCAGCTTAAGCGGACAGGGGGCTTGGGAGCAGTACTTC,CASSLSGQGAWEQYF
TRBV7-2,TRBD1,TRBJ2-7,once,TGTGCCAGCAGCTTAGGCGACAGGGGCTACGAGCAGTACTTC,CASSLGDRGYEQYF
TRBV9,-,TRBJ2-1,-,TGTGCCAGCAGCCTCAGAAGCGGGCAGCCTGGCAATGAGCAGTTCTTC,CASSLRSGQPGNEQFF
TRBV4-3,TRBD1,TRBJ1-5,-,TGCGCCAGCAGCCAAGATCGGGTCGAGACAGGGGGCCAGCCCCAGCATTTT,CASSQDRVETGGQPQHF
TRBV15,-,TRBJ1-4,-,TGTGCCACCAGCAGAAGAGGGGCAGGGGAAAAACTGTTTTTT,CATSRRGAGEKLFF
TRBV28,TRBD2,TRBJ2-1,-,TGTGCCAGCAGTTTATGGGCAAGCGGGAGGGCCCGTAATGAGCAGTTCTTC,CASSLWASGRARNEQFF
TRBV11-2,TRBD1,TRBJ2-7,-,TGTGCCAGCAGCTTAGACGGGACAGGTTTCTACGAGCAGTACTTC,CASSLDGTGFYEQYF
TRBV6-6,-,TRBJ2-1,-,TGTGCCAGCAGTCCGACTGGGGGCAATGAGCAGTTCTTC,CASSPTGGNEQFF
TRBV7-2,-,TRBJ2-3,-,TGTGCCAGCAGCTTAGTGGGTGGAGGCACAGATACGCAGTATTTT,CASSLVGGGTDTQYF
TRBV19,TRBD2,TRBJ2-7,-,TGTGCCAGTAGTATATACCCTAGCGGGAGCTACGAGCAGTACTTC,CASSIYPSGSYEQYF
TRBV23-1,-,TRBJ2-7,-,TGCGCCAGCAGTCAAAAATTGGGACATACTCCTCCCGACGAGCAGTACTTC,CASSQKLGHTPPDEQYF
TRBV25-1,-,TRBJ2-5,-,TGTGCCAGCAGTGAGGGGACGTTCGGGGGCGGCGAGACCCAGTACTTC,CASSEGTFGGGETQYF
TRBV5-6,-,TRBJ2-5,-,TGTGCCAGCAGCTTGGAAGGGATGGGGCCCCGAGGGACCCAGTACTTC,CASSLEGMGPRGTQYF
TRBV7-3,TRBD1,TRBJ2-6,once,TGTGCCAGCAGCTCGACAGGGGGCCGCTCTGGGGCCAACGTCCTGACTTTC,CASSSTGGRSGANVLTF
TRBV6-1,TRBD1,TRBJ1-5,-,TGTGCCAGCAGACGGACAGGGGGCGGCAATCAGCCCCAGCATTTT,CASRRTGGGNQPQHF
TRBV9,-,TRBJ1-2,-,TGTGCCAGCAGCCCTCGCGGGGCAGGAAACTATGGCTACACCTTC,CASSPRGAGNYGYTF
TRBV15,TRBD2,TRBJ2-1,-,TGTGCCACCAGCAGAGATCGGGCGGGAGCCTACAATGAGCAGTTCTTC,CATSRDRAGAYNEQFF
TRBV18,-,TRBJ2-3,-,TGTGCCAGCTCACCACAGGGTTCTCATGCAGATACGCAGTATTTT,CASSPQGSHADTQYF
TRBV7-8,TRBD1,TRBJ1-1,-,TGTGCCAGCAGCTTCAGTCAGTCGCAGGGGGCGATTCGCACTGAAGCTTTCTTT,CASSFSQSQGAIRTEAFF
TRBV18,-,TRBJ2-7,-,TGTGCCAGCTCACCAATTAAGTCAGACTACGAGCAGTACTTC,CASSPIKSDYEQYF
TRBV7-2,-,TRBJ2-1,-,TGTGCCAGCAGCTTAGGGGGCCCTCCGGCTGAGCAGTTCTTC,CASSLGGPPAEQFF
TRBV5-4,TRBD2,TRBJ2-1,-,TGTGCCAGCGGGGCTAGCGGAAGCTCCTACAATGAGCAGTTCTTC,CASGASGSSYNEQFF
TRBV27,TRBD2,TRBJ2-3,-,TGTGCCAGCAGTAACGGACTAGCGAGGGATACGCAGTATTTT,CASSNGLARDTQYF
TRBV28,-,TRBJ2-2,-,TGTGCCAGCAGTGGCCTGCGGCGCACCGGGGAGCTGTTTTTT,CASSGLRRTGELFF
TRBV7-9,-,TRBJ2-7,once,TGTGCCAGCAGCTTAGCGCTTGGGGAGCAGTACTTC,CASSLALGEQYF
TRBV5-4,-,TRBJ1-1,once,TGTGCCAGCAGCACGCGGGGGCTGAACACTGAAGCTTTCTTT,CASSTRGLNTEAFF